This passage covers 27 T cell receptor beta chains from one sample sequenced in a study of blood T cell repertoires in COVID-19. The table came from immunoSEQ multiplex PCR; TCRdb's copy has only in-frame clones and leaves some out. The sample contains about 670,000 clones, 85% to 90% of which appear only once. The sequencing sample was made of peripheral blood. All receptors come from a woman under 30 with acute or convalescent COVID-19.

The chain is built from TRBV6-5 and TRBJ2-2; tentatively, D is TRBD1 (6 bases). There are 15 residues in the CDR3. The ends were cut back, 5 bases at V and 3 bases at J, with 13 bases in the middle. The germline V gene encodes CDR1 MNHEY and CDR2 SVGAGI. For the CDR3, the DNA is TGTGCCAGCAGTCCTATTGGACAGTACACCGGGGAGCTGTTTTTT. The encoded protein is CASSPIGQYTGELFF.

The chain is built from TRBV5-5 and TRBJ1-4; 8 bases agree with TRBD1. V was pared by 0 bases and J by 0 bases, with 4 bases of the junction left unmatched. The CDR3 covers 17 residues. CDR1 is SGHKS, CDR2 YYEKEE, per germline (reference sequence). The CDR3 is CASSLVGQGTTNEKLFF. The DNA of the CDR3 is TGTGCCAGCAGCTTGGTAGGACAGGGCACAACTAATGAAAAACTGTTTTTT.

V gene TRBV9 combines with J gene TRBJ1-5, with D perhaps TRBD1 (5 bases). CDR1 is SGDLS, CDR2 YYNGEE, per germline. The CDR3 is 15 residues long. The V end lost 0 bases, the J end lost 2 bases, and 9 bases lay between the germline ends. CDR3: CASSVDGTGNQPQHF. The CDR3 DNA follows: TGTGCCAGCAGCGTAGACGGGACTGGCAATCAGCCCCAGCATTTT.

The CDR3 here is CAWTALGGVGAFF. CDR3 DNA: TGTGCCTGGACCGCCCTGGGGGGGGTGGGGGCTTTCTTT. The chain employs TRBV30 and TRBJ1-1, with D perhaps matching TRBD1 (5 bases). V was shortened by 4 bases and J by 11 bases, with 20 bases between the two germline ends. The CDR3 is 13 residues long. Germline V lookup: CDR1 GTSNPN, CDR2 SVGIG (reference sequence).

The rearrangement links TRBV10-3 to TRBJ2-2; D is perhaps TRBD1 (6 bases). The germline CDR1 and CDR2 sequences are ENHRY and SYGVKD. This CDR3 spans 13 amino acids. Trimming took off 7 bases at V and 9 bases at J, with 15 bases between the two ends. In DNA, the CDR3 is TGTGCCATCAATTACCAACAGGGTTGGGAGCTGTTTTTT. Its translation is CAINYQQGWELFF.

The chain recombines TRBV28 with TRBJ1-5; D gene uncertain. Deletions cut 6 bases from V and 9 bases from J, with 9 bases between. There are 11 residues in the CDR3. The germline V gene encodes CDR1 MDHEN and CDR2 SYDVKM. DNA for the CDR3: TGTGCCAGCAGCACCGGTGGGCCCCAGCATTTT. Its translation: CASSTGGPQHF.

V gene TRBV7-7 combines with J gene TRBJ1-4; the match to TRBD1 covers 9 bases. V was clipped by 5 bases and J by 6 bases; unmatched bases: 13. The CDR3 spans 17 residues. Germline V gives CDR1 SSHAT, CDR2 FNYEAQ (reference sequence). In DNA form, the CDR3 reads TGTGCCAGCAGCAACCCCAGCGGGACAGGGCTTGATGAAAAACTGTTTTTT. Encoded protein: CASSNPSGTGLDEKLFF.

This clone was recorded only once. The chain carries TRBV12-5 and TRBJ1-1; a possible D gene is TRBD1 (5 bases). The CDR3 contains 10 residues. V was cut by 6 bases and J by 10 bases, with 9 bases left in between. Germline V CDR1 and CDR2: LGHNT, FRNRAP. The CDR3 region is CASGSQGAFF. As DNA, the CDR3 is TGTGCTAGTGGGAGCCAGGGAGCTTTCTTT.

The CDR3 nucleotides read TGTGCCACCAGTGACTCCCCCTGGACAGGGGGGGACTATGGCTACACCTTC. Translation: CATSDSPWTGGDYGYTF. The V call is TRBV24-1, the J call TRBJ1-2; 10 positions agree with TRBD1. Losses at the gene ends were 4 bases for V and 3 bases for J; bases not matched to a gene: 10. From germline, CDR1 is KGHDR and CDR2 SFDVKD. The CDR3 totals 17 residues.

The genes are TRBV7-2 and TRBJ2-7, with TRBD2 matching 8 bases. Germline V gene sequence: CDR1 SGHTA, CDR2 FQGNSA. This CDR3 comprises 15 residues. The V gene end was trimmed by 2 bases and the J gene end by 1 base; junction bases not matched to a gene: 4. CDR3 DNA: TGTGCCAGCAGCTTAAAAGCGGGGGCATCCTACGAGCAGTACTTC. This encodes CASSLKAGASYEQYF.

In this sample, this clone turned up once. This chain joins TRBV9 and TRBJ1-1, with 10 bases that match TRBD1. Germline V gene data show CDR1 as SGDLS and CDR2 as YYNGEE. The junction had 10 bases not matched to a gene; V was cut back by 4 bases and J by 1 base. The CDR3 sequence is 17 residues long. CDR3 DNA sequence: TGTGCCAGCAGCTTTAGGGCGACAGGGGGCGGGAACACTGAAGCTTTCTTT. Translation: CASSFRATGGGNTEAFF. Filled out from reference TRBV9 and TRBJ1-1, the complete variable domain reads DSGVTQTPKHLITATGQRVTLRCSPRSGDLSVYWYQQSLDQGLQFLIQYYNGEERAKGNILERFSAQQFPDLHSELNLSSLELGDSALYFCASSFRATGGGNTEAFFGQGTRLTVV.

The chain is built from TRBV4-1 and TRBJ2-2; 7 nucleotides agree with TRBD2. The J segment lost 0 bases and the V segment lost 6 bases, leaving 7 bases of the junction unmatched. CDR1 is MGHRA and CDR2 is YSYEKL in the germline V gene. This CDR3 spans 16 amino acids. The CDR3 protein is CASSRVLAANTGELFF. CDR3 DNA sequence: TGCGCCAGCAGTCGAGTTCTAGCGGCGAACACCGGGGAGCTGTTTTTT.

The chain links TRBV5-6 to TRBJ2-3; D uncertain. Per germline, CDR1 SGHDT and CDR2 YYEEEE. This CDR3 region has 11 residues. Trimming removed 4 bases from V and 5 bases from J, with 5 bases in between. This CDR3 is CASSAIDTQYF. CDR3 sequence (DNA): TGTGCCAGCAGCGCTATAGATACGCAGTATTTT.

V is TRBV6-2 or TRBV6-3 and J is TRBJ1-2; a possible D gene is TRBD1 (6 bases). Trimming took 2 bases from V and 6 from J, leaving 13 bases between them. CDR3 length: 14 residues. Per the germline V gene, CDR1 is MNHEY and CDR2 is SVGEGT. In DNA, the CDR3 is TGTGCCAGCAGTTACAAGGGCCAGGGGCATGGCTACACCTTC. Residues: CASSYKGQGHGYTF.

This clone has a single count. The V and J genes are TRBV11-2 and TRBJ2-3, with TRBD2 identical over 8 bases. The V segment lost 5 bases and the J segment 5 bases; nucleotides outside the gene matches: 9. The V gene's germline CDR1 is SGHAT and CDR2 FQNNGV. The CDR3 runs 15 residues. CDR3: CASSLSGGIVDTQYF. The CDR3 region has the DNA TGTGCCAGCAGCCTCAGCGGGGGTATAGTAGATACGCAGTATTTT.

In its sample, this clone was seen once. This chain links TRBV6-2 or TRBV6-3 with TRBJ2-6; 7 bases match TRBD1. With 4 bases clipped from V and 2 bases from J, the junction kept 2 bases outside the gene matches. The CDR3 extends over 15 amino acids. Looked up from germline, CDR1 is MNHEY and CDR2 is SVGEGT. The CDR3 spells CASSSDRAGANVLTF. As DNA, the CDR3 is TGTGCCAGCAGTTCCGACAGGGCTGGGGCCAACGTCCTGACTTTC.

V is TRBV27 and J is TRBJ2-3; the D gene is possibly TRBD2 (5 bases). The CDR3 runs to 18 residues. Trimming removed 2 bases from V and 5 bases from J, with 23 bases in between. Germline values: CDR1 MNHEY, CDR2 SMNVEV (reference sequence). The DNA for the CDR3 is TGTGCCAGCAGTTTAGGGCTTTCGGACTTAGCGACATTAGATACGCAGTATTTT. The encoded protein is CASSLGLSDLATLDTQYF.

The chain links TRBV4-3 to TRBJ1-1; D is unresolved. This CDR3 is 16 amino acids long. Deletions cut 0 bases from V and 4 bases from J, with 15 bases between. CDR1 LGHNA and CDR2 YSLEER come from the germline V gene. CDR3 bases: TGCGCCAGCAGCCAAGACGGCCCTTCCTCAGGCACTGAAGCTTTCTTT. Encoded protein: CASSQDGPSSGTEAFF.

This clone was detected only once. The rearrangement uses TRBV6-6 and TRBJ2-5, with 11 bases aligning to TRBD2. Germline V gene sequence: CDR1 MNHNY, CDR2 SVGAGI (reference sequence). Germline trimming cut 8 bases from V and 4 bases from J; bases unmatched to any gene: 9. CDR3 size: 15 residues. CDR3 DNA sequence: TGTGCCAGCGGGTTAGCGGGGGGGATCGGAGAGACCCAGTACTTC. Protein: CASGLAGGIGETQYF.

V and J are TRBV18 and TRBJ1-2; the match to TRBD1 covers 9 bases. With 3 bases clipped from V and 7 bases from J, the junction kept 6 bases outside the gene matches. The germline gives CDR1 KGHSH, CDR2 LQKENI. The CDR3 loop spans 14 amino acids. This chain's CDR3 is CASSPGQGTGGYTF. CDR3 nucleotides: TGTGCCAGCTCACCGGGACAGGGCACGGGTGGCTACACCTTC.

The chain recombines TRBV7-9 with TRBJ1-2; TRBD1 agrees at 9 bases. The CDR3 has 16 amino acids. V trimming: 5 bases; J trimming: 4 bases; junction bases outside the gene matches: 11. Germline V gene lookup returns CDR1 SEHNR and CDR2 FQNEAQ (reference sequence). The CDR3, as DNA: TGTGCCAGCAGCCCGTGGACAGGGGCTATTTCCTATGGCTACACCTTC. It encodes CASSPWTGAISYGYTF.

In nucleotides, the CDR3 is TGTGCCTGGAGTGTGGGCGGGGGCAGCACAGATACGCAGTATTTT. Its protein product is CAWSVGGGSTDTQYF. This sequence joins TRBV30 and TRBJ2-3; weak D call: TRBD2 (7 bases). CDR3 length equals 15 residues. Germline V CDR1 and CDR2: GTSNPN, SVGIG (reference sequence). V gave up 0 bases and J gave up 0 bases, with 10 bases separating them.

This clone is a singleton in its sample. The V call is TRBV7-9, the J call TRBJ2-4; D uncertain. This CDR3 has 13 amino acids. The germline V gene has CDR1 SEHNR and CDR2 FQNEAQ (reference sequence). Trimming took off 2 bases at V and 6 bases at J, with 8 bases between the two ends. The chain's CDR3 is CASSLINGNIQYF. The DNA of the CDR3 is TGTGCCAGCAGCTTAATTAACGGAAACATTCAGTACTTC.

The chain carries TRBV27 and TRBJ2-1, with 9 bases that match TRBD1. Germline values: CDR1 MNHEY, CDR2 SMNVEV (reference sequence). The CDR3 consists of 18 residues. Trimming at V came to 2 bases and at J to 6 bases, leaving 14 bases not matched to a gene. CDR3 sequence (DNA): TGTGCCAGCAGTTTACTAGGGACAGGGTCCAGTTATCTCAATGAGCAGTTCTTC. Translating gives CASSLLGTGSSYLNEQFF.

This clone was detected only a few times. The V gene is TRBV6-5, the J gene TRBJ1-2, with D perhaps matching TRBD1 (5 bases). V was pared by 6 bases and J by 2 bases, with 7 bases between. Germline CDR1 is MNHEY and CDR2 is SVGAGI. The CDR3 contains 12 residues. In nucleotides, the CDR3 is TGTGCCAGCAGACGACAGAACTATGGCTACACCTTC. Its translation: CASRRQNYGYTF.

The gene calls are TRBV6-5 and TRBJ1-4, with a tentative D call TRBD1 (6 bases). The germline V gene has CDR1 MNHEY and CDR2 SVGAGI. Trimming took off 5 bases at V and 7 bases at J, with 17 bases between the two ends. The CDR3 length is 15 residues. The CDR3 nucleotides are TGTGCCAGCAGTATACTACAGGGAATGATTGAAAAACTGTTTTTT. Encoded protein: CASSILQGMIEKLFF.

The chain employs TRBV5-5 and TRBJ1-5, with D possibly TRBD1 on 5 matching bases. Per the germline V gene, CDR1 is SGHKS and CDR2 is YYEKEE (reference sequence). The CDR3 totals 16 residues. Trimming pared 0 bases from V and 7 bases from J, leaving 17 bases between. In DNA form, the CDR3 reads TGTGCCAGCAGCTTGGGGGTTTCGACAGTGGGGCAGCCCCAGCATTTT. It translates to CASSLGVSTVGQPQHF. The full variable domain, in which reference TRBV5-5 and TRBJ1-5 provide the parts outside the CDR3, is DAGVTQSPTHLIKTRGQQVTLRCSPISGHKSVSWYQQVLGQGPQFIFQYYEKEERGRGNFPDRFSARQFPNYSSELNVNALLLGDSALYLCASSLGVSTVGQPQHFGDGTRLSIL.